This T cell receptor beta chain was profiled in a study of blood T cell repertoires in COVID-19. Across the whole study: Specimens from acute and convalescent COVID-19 originated in the United States, Italy and Spain. The analysed material was cDNA or gDNA that came from T cells, B-cell-depleted T cells, or PBMCs.

How the authors handled the data: Estimation of nucleated cell counts was performed using reference gene primer amplification. Assay used: immunoSEQ multiplex PCR; TCRdb lists only in-frame clones, some missing. The DNA was the basis for D and trimming; V, J and clone size are from that table. The profile shows 150,000 to 180,000 clones, roughly 72% of them singletons. The CDR3 is 13 amino acids. The V gene's germline CDR1 is SNHLY and CDR2 FYNNEI. Comment on this clone: Its ends do not fully match the called genes, so a read error is possible.

Sequencing input: peripheral blood. The sequence was collected from a woman older than 75 with acute or convalescent COVID-19. V is TRBV2 and J is TRBJ2-7; a possible D gene is TRBD1 (6 bases). CDR3 loop: CPSSDGQPYEQYF. In DNA form, the CDR3 reads TGTCCCAGCAGTGATGGACAGCCCTACGAGCAGTACTTC.